This T cell receptor (beta chain) was captured by sequencing in a study of blood T cell repertoires in COVID-19. As for the study in general: Nucleic acid was either cDNA or gDNA, and it came from T cells, B-cell-depleted T cells, or PBMCs.

The CDR3 spans 16 residues. The ends were cut back, 2 bases at V and 5 bases at J, with 18 bases in the middle. Germline loops: CDR1 SEHNR, CDR2 FQNEAQ (reference sequence). Sequencing was performed with immunoSEQ multiplex PCR; in TCRdb, only in-frame clones are kept and a portion is missing. The sample lists about 87,000 clones, about 85% occurring once. Patients of the Seattle cohort, enrolled during active infection, were followed longitudinally. What was sequenced was peripheral blood. The rearrangement links TRBV7-9 to TRBJ2-5, with D possibly matching TRBD1 (5 bases). The receptor was isolated from a woman at least 80 years old with COVID-19, enrolled during active disease. Here the CDR3 reads CASSLRPGRGFETQYF. As DNA, the CDR3 is TGTGCCAGCAGCTTAAGACCAGGGCGAGGATTCGAGACCCAGTACTTC.